The 4 T cell receptor beta chains below were found in one sample sequenced in a study of shared clonotypes between healthy human individuals. Generated by immunoSEQ multiplex PCR, the TCRdb table keeps only in-frame clones and is missing some. The sample carries more than 450,000 clones, 79% recorded once. Sequencing was performed on PBMCs. The receptors were gathered from a middle-aged woman in good health. Some clones in this sample may be carry-over from other donors' samples.

The chain links TRBV19 to TRBJ2-2; 10 bases map to TRBD1. Germline assignment: CDR1 LNHDA and CDR2 SQIVND (reference sequence). The CDR3 totals 15 residues. After removal of 4 bases from V and 5 bases from J, the junction contained 4 bases not matched to a gene. The DNA of the CDR3 is TGTGCCAGTAGTAGGGGACAGGGGCTAACCGGGGAGCTGTTTTTT. This codes for CASSRGQGLTGELFF.

V gene TRBV5-1 combines with J gene TRBJ2-5; 11 bases line up with TRBD1. CDR1 and CDR2 (germline): SGHRS, YFSETQ. There are 15 residues in the CDR3. The V gene end was trimmed by 4 bases and the J gene end by 5 bases; junction bases not matched to a gene: 7. The CDR3 DNA follows: TGCGCCAGCAGCCCGGACAGGGGGCGCGGGGAGACCCAGTACTTC. This encodes CASSPDRGRGETQYF.

The chain couples TRBV4-2 to TRBJ2-5, with 14 bases aligning to TRBD2. The closer fit of TRBJ2-7 to the DNA end suggests the J call may be wrong. The CDR3 is 15 amino acids. The germline V gene has CDR1 LGHNA and CDR2 YNFKEQ. The CDR3 is CASSHGTSGSYEQYF. DNA of the CDR3: TGTGCCAGCAGCCACGGGACTAGCGGGAGCTACGAGCAGTACTTC.

As to this clone: A single base is all that separates this from a far larger clone, so a read error is likely. The gene calls are TRBV4-1 and TRBJ2-7, with D possibly TRBD1 on 5 matching bases. This CDR3 has 11 residues. V dropped 2 bases and J dropped 9 bases, with 8 bases sitting between them. Germline assignment: CDR1 MGHRA and CDR2 YSYEKL. The CDR3 loop reads CASSQQGGQYF. CDR3 bases: TGCGCCAGCAGCCAACAGGGCGGGCAGTACTTC.